Included here is one T cell receptor (beta chain) sequence, with context. Its antigen remains unknown. Profiled with immunoSEQ multiplex PCR; TCRdb holds only in-frame clones, not every one. Among about 45,000 clones listed, under 80% were seen once. These data originate in a study of memory CD4+ T cells and cytomegalovirus serostatus. Study-wide background: Donors were healthy Belgian adults, under 10 CMV seropositive and around 24 seronegative.

Single viable CD3+CD4+CD8-CD45RO+ cells were sorted as the memory CD4+ T cells. Study-wide results and limits: The CMV-associated TCR signature appears largely within the CD4+ memory repertoire.

Germline V CDR1 and CDR2: GTSNPN, SVGIG (reference sequence). Trimming stripped 4 bases from V and 0 bases from J, with 10 bases between. The CDR3 extends over 13 amino acids. The sequence derives from an adult in good health and CMV-seronegative. J is TRBJ2-7 and V is TRBV30, with D possibly matching TRBD1 (5 bases). The specimen was memory CD4+ T cells from blood. The DNA of the CDR3 is TGTGCCTGGAACCAGGACACCTCCTACGAGCAGTACTTC. Protein sequence: CAWNQDTSYEQYF.